Following are 23 T cell receptor beta chains from one sample sequenced in a study of neurological immune-mediated disorders (dated by TCRdb to about 2019). Sample time point, as interpreted from the label and publication: longitudinal time-point 1 (baseline). Receptor libraries were prepared by 5' RACE. The sequencer was an Illumina HiSeq 2500. The public reads were quality trimmed at Q25 with fastp and then assembled into clones with MiXCR by TCRdb, keeping productive beta chains. Every CDR3 protein is listed once, alongside the most common genes and DNA of its rows. This sample has tens of thousands of distinct CDR3 sequences in its table, and roughly 10% of those were observed once. Jointly, the top ten make up around 7% of the sample. Sequencing was done on a sample of PBMCs. These receptors were taken from a male donor with HTLV-1-associated myelopathy (HAM/TSP).

This clonotype has ten or more counts. This sequence joins TRBV3-1 and TRBJ2-5; 8 bases agree with TRBD1. The CDR3 spans 16 residues. J was trimmed by 4 bases and V by 4 bases; bases with no gene match: 11. Per germline, CDR1 LGHDT and CDR2 YNNKEL (reference sequence). The CDR3 here is CASSRRQGTRGETQYF. Here the CDR3 DNA reads TGTGCCAGCAGCCGAAGACAGGGGACGAGGGGAGAGACCCAGTACTTC.

This clonotype was counted many times. V usage is TRBV18 and J usage is TRBJ2-5; 7 bases map to TRBD1. V lost 1 base, J lost 1 base, and 0 bases stayed unmatched. Germline lookup yields CDR1 KGHSH and CDR2 LQKENI. The CDR3 has 14 amino acids. The CDR3 sequence: CASSPRDSQETQYF. As DNA, the CDR3 is TGTGCCAGCTCACCACGGGACAGCCAAGAGACCCAGTACTTC. Using reference TRBV18 and TRBJ2-5 for the parts outside the CDR3, the full variable domain is NAGVMQNPRHLVRRRGQEARLRCSPMKGHSHVYWYRQLPEEGLKFMVYLQKENIIDESGMPKERFSAEFPKEGPSILRIQQVVRGDSAAYFCASSPRDSQETQYFGPGTRLLVL.

The rearrangement joins TRBV7-9 to TRBJ1-1; D is ambiguous. The CDR3 runs 14 residues. CDR1 and CDR2 (germline): SEHNR, FQNEAQ (reference sequence). V was trimmed by 8 bases and J by 4 bases, leaving 17 bases between them. The CDR3 DNA follows: TGTGCCAGCGCCCCCCGGTATTTGGGCACTGAAGCTTTCTTT. It specifies CASAPRYLGTEAFF. The full variable domain, with the rest looked up from reference TRBV7-9 and TRBJ1-1, is DTGVSQNPRHKITKRGQNVTFRCDPISEHNRLYWYRQTLGQGPEFLTYFQNEAQLEKSRLLSDRFSAERPKGSFSTLEIQRTEQGDSAMYLCASAPRYLGTEAFFGQGTRLTVV.

This clonotype was seen many times. The chain has TRBV24-1 and TRBJ2-2, with D possibly being TRBD2 (6 bases). V lost 9 bases and J lost 1, with 11 bases in between. This CDR3 contains 14 residues. Germline values: CDR1 KGHDR, CDR2 SFDVKD. The CDR3 loop is CATQAGVNTGELFF. The DNA for the CDR3 is TGTGCCACCCAAGCGGGCGTGAACACCGGGGAGCTGTTTTTT.

In this sample, this clonotype turned up many times. The genes are TRBV11-2 and TRBJ2-1; TRBD1 or TRBD2 may be the D gene (5 bases each). Per germline, CDR1 SGHAT and CDR2 FQNNGV. V shed 5 bases and J shed 7 bases, with 24 bases lying between them. The length of the CDR3 is 17 residues. This chain's CDR3 is CASSQTRGKGIMNEQFF. In DNA, the CDR3 is TGTGCCAGCAGCCAGACCCGGGGCAAGGGTATCATGAATGAGCAGTTCTTC.

In its sample, this clonotype was seen many times. The chain combines TRBV20-1 with TRBJ2-3; 10 bases fit TRBD2. The CDR3 loop spans 11 amino acids. Germline V gene data show CDR1 as DFQATT and CDR2 as SNEGSKA (reference sequence). Trimming cost V 6 bases and J 14 bases; bases outside gene matches: 8. This CDR3 is CSASASGGVYF. Here the CDR3 DNA reads TGCAGTGCAAGCGCTAGCGGGGGTGTGTATTTT.

This clonotype has at least ten counts. The chain recombines TRBV20-1 with TRBJ1-1; D not certain. The CDR3 loop spans 11 amino acids. Germline V gives CDR1 DFQATT, CDR2 SNEGSKA (reference sequence). V was clipped by 6 bases and J by 6 bases, with 11 bases between them. In DNA form, the CDR3 reads TGCAGTGCCTTGAGGGTGGCTGAAGCTTTCTTT. Translation: CSALRVAEAFF.

This clonotype came up once. The rearrangement uses TRBV27 and TRBJ2-2; D call uncertain. The CDR3 covers 12 residues. The ends were cut back, 8 bases at V and 11 bases at J, with 15 bases in the middle. CDR1 MNHEY and CDR2 SMNVEV come from the germline V gene (reference sequence). CDR3 amino acids: CASSAPPCELFF. Written as DNA, the CDR3 is TGTGCCAGCTCGGCACCTCCCTGTGAGCTGTTTTTT.

This clonotype came up many times. The rearrangement links TRBV6-6 to TRBJ2-5; D unclear. V lost 6 bases and J lost 5, with 13 bases in between. This CDR3 region has 13 residues. Germline V gene sequence: CDR1 MNHNY, CDR2 SVGAGI (reference sequence). In DNA, the CDR3 is TGTGCCAGCAGGGATCGAAACGCTGAGACCCAGTACTTC. This translates into CASRDRNAETQYF.

This clonotype has at least ten counts. This chain uses TRBV18 with TRBJ1-5; D is undetermined. V shed 3 bases and J shed 1 base, with 4 bases lying between them. The CDR3 runs to 13 residues. Per germline, CDR1 KGHSH and CDR2 LQKENI. DNA for the CDR3: TGTGCCAGCTCACCCGGGAGCAATCAGCCCCAGCATTTT. Encoded protein: CASSPGSNQPQHF.

This clonotype has at least ten counts. V usage is TRBV5-1 and J usage is TRBJ2-5; TRBD1 agrees at 7 bases. Trimming at V came to 4 bases and at J to 3 bases, leaving 12 bases not matched to a gene. The CDR3 covers 16 residues. Germline assignment: CDR1 SGHRS and CDR2 YFSETQ. The CDR3 DNA sequence: TGCGCCAGCAGCAAAGGGACAGCCAAGGGCAAAGAGACCCAGTACTTC. This encodes CASSKGTAKGKETQYF.

This clonotype was recorded at least ten times. The V gene is TRBV6-5, the J gene TRBJ1-5; D is unresolved. CDR3 length equals 13 residues. V was cut by 4 bases and J by 7 bases, with 11 bases left in between. CDR1 and CDR2 from the germline V gene are MNHEY and SVGAGI. The CDR3 DNA is TGTGCCAGCAGTTCCCGACACGGGCAGCCCCAGCATTTT. Translating gives CASSSRHGQPQHF.

This clonotype has a count of ten or more. The chain carries TRBV29-1 and TRBJ1-3; 9 bases match TRBD1. This CDR3 comprises 15 residues. With V trimmed by 0 bases and J by 4 bases, 4 bases remained unmatched. Germline CDR1 and CDR2: SQVTM and ANQGSEA. The CDR3 is CSVEDDRGGGNTIYF. CDR3 coding DNA: TGCAGCGTTGAAGATGACAGGGGGGGGGGAAACACCATATATTTT.

This clonotype has ten or more counts. This sequence joins TRBV5-1 and TRBJ2-7; 7 bases align to TRBD1. The CDR3 has 16 amino acids. Germline values: CDR1 SGHRS, CDR2 YFSETQ. V shed 0 bases, J shed 1 base, and the junction held 7 bases outside the gene matches. The CDR3 coding sequence is TGCGCCAGCAGCTTGGGGCTTCGGGACAGTTCCTACGAGCAGTACTTC. Its protein is CASSLGLRDSSYEQYF.

By proportion, this clonotype is medium-sized. The CDR3 loop reads CASSQGSLGTEAFF. The CDR3 coding sequence is TGTGCCAGCAGCCAAGGGAGCCTGGGGACTGAAGCTTTCTTT. The chain joins TRBV3-1 to TRBJ1-1, with D unclear. The CDR3 runs to 14 residues. V lost 1 base and J lost 5, with 11 bases in between. CDR1 is LGHDT and CDR2 is YNNKEL in the germline V gene (reference sequence).

This clonotype was counted ten times or more. This chain joins TRBV7-2 and TRBJ1-3; D is perhaps TRBD1 (6 bases). Germline values: CDR1 SGHTA, CDR2 FQGNSA. The CDR3 spans 17 residues. V shed 5 bases and J shed 4 bases, with 21 bases lying between them. CDR3 coding DNA: TGTGCCAGCAGCATTACACCAGGGGAAGTACAAGGAAACACCATATATTTT. Translating gives CASSITPGEVQGNTIYF.

A few counts support this clonotype. The chain's CDR3 is CSARKFRGGNSPLHF. CDR3 nucleotide sequence: TGCAGTGCTAGGAAATTCAGGGGAGGTAATTCACCCCTCCACTTT. This sequence joins TRBV20-1 and TRBJ1-6, with D possibly being TRBD1 (6 bases). Per germline, CDR1 DFQATT and CDR2 SNEGSKA (reference sequence). The germline V and J ends were trimmed by 3 bases and 6 bases, with 15 bases remaining between them. The CDR3 has 15 residues.

This clonotype has a count of ten or more. The chain joins TRBV29-1 to TRBJ1-2, with D uncertain. This CDR3 has 11 amino acids. Germline V gene lookup returns CDR1 SQVTM and CDR2 ANQGSEA. Trimming stripped 4 bases from V and 3 bases from J, with 6 bases between. The CDR3, as DNA: TGCAGCGTTGGACCTGACTATGGCTACACCTTC. Its protein product is CSVGPDYGYTF.

This clonotype has a count of ten or more. The chain recombines TRBV20-1 with TRBJ2-5; no reliable D call. The CDR3 is 14 amino acids. CDR1 is DFQATT and CDR2 is SNEGSKA in the germline V gene (reference sequence). Trimming stripped 5 bases from V and 2 bases from J, with 15 bases between. CDR3 coding DNA: TGCAGTGCTCCGCACCTACAAGGGCAAGAGACCCAGTACTTC. Amino acids: CSAPHLQGQETQYF.

This clonotype was seen repeatedly, ten times or more. The rearrangement joins TRBV28 to TRBJ2-5; 9 bases line up with TRBD2. The CDR3 runs to 15 residues. CDR1 and CDR2 from the germline V gene are MDHEN and SYDVKM. Trimming removed 8 bases from V and 5 bases from J; junction bases left unmatched: 12. The CDR3 reads CASSPSRGGVETQYF. CDR3 DNA sequence: TGTGCCAGCTCCCCGAGTCGCGGGGGGGTTGAGACCCAGTACTTC.

The table lists this clonotype with many counts. This chain joins TRBV4-3 and TRBJ2-5; a weak D match, TRBD1 (5 bases). Germline-derived CDR1 and CDR2 are LGHNA and YSLEER. This CDR3 has 16 amino acids. Trimming removed 0 bases at V and 2 bases at J, with 13 bases between. The CDR3 reads CASSQDMGQGQETQYF. In DNA, the CDR3 is TGCGCCAGCAGCCAAGATATGGGGCAGGGACAAGAGACCCAGTACTTC.

This clonotype has ten or more counts. V is TRBV5-1 and J is TRBJ2-6, with a possible D match to TRBD1 (5 bases). V gave up 2 bases and J gave up 2 bases, with 8 bases separating them. Germline V lookup: CDR1 SGHRS, CDR2 YFSETQ. This CDR3 region has 15 residues. The CDR3 here is CASSLEGAGANVLTF. CDR3 in DNA: TGCGCCAGCAGCTTAGAAGGGGCTGGGGCCAACGTCCTGACTTTC. Full variable domain (missing parts from reference TRBV5-1 and TRBJ2-6): KAGVTQTPRYLIKTRGQQVTLSCSPISGHRSVSWYQQTPGQGLQFLFEYFSETQRNKGNFPGRFSGRQFSNSRSEMNVSTLELGDSALYLCASSLEGAGANVLTFGAGSRLTVL.

This clonotype was observed at least ten times. CDR3 DNA sequence: TGTGCCAGCAGCCAAAACAGGGGACCCTACGAGCAGTACTTC. Amino acid sequence: CASSQNRGPYEQYF. This chain uses TRBV3-1 with TRBJ2-7; TRBD1 matches at 7 bases. Per germline, CDR1 LGHDT and CDR2 YNNKEL (reference sequence). This CDR3 comprises 14 residues. Losses at the gene ends were 2 bases for V and 2 bases for J; bases not matched to a gene: 3.